A selection of T cell receptor beta chains follows, all from one sample in a study of blood T cells in healthy people across ages. MiXCR, run by TCRdb on the 5' RACE reads, gives a single entry per CDR3 protein. The data hold about 970,000 distinct CDR3 sequences, with approximately 50% observed a single time. The sequencing input was blood. The receptor source for this set is a woman aged 60 to 75 in good health. CDR3s include the opening cysteine and the closing phenylalanine or tryptophan. Fields, in order: D gene, J gene, clone size, V gene, CDR3 DNA, CDR3 protein. A D gene is named only where the DNA matches it firmly. Size values are once, few and many counts, or a class for expanded clones, and some rows have none.

>NA|TRBJ2-7|NA|TRBV12-3/TRBV12-4
TGTGCCAGCAGTTCTAGAGGACATTACGAGCAGTACTTC
CASSSRGHYEQYF
>NA|TRBJ2-5|NA|TRBV30
TGTGCCTGGACGGCCAAACAGGGTTTAGAGACCCAGTACTTC
CAWTAKQGLETQYF
>TRBD2|TRBJ2-1|NA|TRBV20-1
TGCAGTGCCCGCCCGGGAGCGGGAGGGAATGAGCAGTTCTTC
CSARPGAGGNEQFF
>TRBD1|TRBJ1-4|NA|TRBV20-1
TGCAGTGCTAGACAGGGGGCCTCAGGAGAAAAACTGTTTTTT
CSARQGASGEKLFF
>NA|TRBJ2-5|NA|TRBV7-7
TGTGCCAGCAGTGCAGGGAAAATGGAGACCCAGTACTTC
CASSAGKMETQYF
>NA|TRBJ2-5|few|TRBV7-6
TGTGCCAGCAGCTACAGGATGGAAGAGACCCAGTACTTC
CASSYRMEETQYF
>TRBD1|TRBJ1-1|NA|TRBV29-1
TGCAGCGGCACCGGGACAGGGCGATCTGAAGCTTTCTTT
CSGTGTGRSEAFF
>NA|TRBJ2-7|few|TRBV28
TGTGCCAGCAGTTTACAAGACACCGCTTTCGCCGAGCAGTACTTC
CASSLQDTAFAEQYF
>NA|TRBJ2-7|NA|TRBV28
TGTGCCAGCAGTCCGAGCTCAGGGGTCGCCGAGCAGTACTTC
CASSPSSGVAEQYF
>NA|TRBJ2-5|NA|TRBV20-1
TGCAGTGCTAGAGTAGATCTTCGGGCCCAAGAGACCCAGTACTTC
CSARVDLRAQETQYF
>NA|TRBJ1-2|NA|TRBV4-3
TGCGCCAGCAGCCAAGGCCCCGGGGGAGCCTATGGCTACACCTTC
CASSQGPGGAYGYTF
>TRBD2|TRBJ2-1|NA|TRBV20-1
TGCAGTGCCCCCCGGGGAGGGAGCAATGAGCAGTTCTTC
CSAPRGGSNEQFF
>TRBD2|TRBJ2-2|NA|TRBV3-1
TGTGCCAGCAGCCAAGATTTTGCGCCTAGCGGTCTACGGGAGCTGTTTTTT
CASSQDFAPSGLRELFF
>NA|TRBJ1-4|once|TRBV12-3/TRBV12-4
TGTGCCAGCAGACGTACAGGGTCAACTAATGAAAAACTGTTTTTT
CASRRTGSTNEKLFF
>TRBD2|TRBJ2-1|NA|TRBV20-1
TGCAGTGCTAGAGATCGGCTAGCGGGACGGATGACCTACAATGAGCAGTTCTTC
CSARDRLAGRMTYNEQFF
>NA|TRBJ2-3|few|TRBV6-5
TGTGCCAGCAGTTACTCCCTCACAGATACGCAGTATTTT
CASSYSLTDTQYF
>NA|TRBJ2-4|few|TRBV4-3
TGCGCCAGCAGCCAAGGTCGCAGCCTAGCCAAAAACATTCAGTACTTC
CASSQGRSLAKNIQYF
>NA|TRBJ2-7|NA|TRBV21-1
TGTGCCAGCAGCGCCCACACAGGGGATCTGATCTACGAGCAGTACTTC
CASSAHTGDLIYEQYF
>NA|TRBJ1-1|NA|TRBV7-8
TGTGCCAGCAGCCTGGAGGCATGGGGGTTAGCTTTCTTT
CASSLEAWGLAFF
>TRBD2|TRBJ2-7|NA|TRBV14
TGTGCCAGCAGCCAAGGAGGAATTACCGAGGCTAGCGGGTTACCCTACGAGCAGTACTTC
CASSQGGITEASGLPYEQYF